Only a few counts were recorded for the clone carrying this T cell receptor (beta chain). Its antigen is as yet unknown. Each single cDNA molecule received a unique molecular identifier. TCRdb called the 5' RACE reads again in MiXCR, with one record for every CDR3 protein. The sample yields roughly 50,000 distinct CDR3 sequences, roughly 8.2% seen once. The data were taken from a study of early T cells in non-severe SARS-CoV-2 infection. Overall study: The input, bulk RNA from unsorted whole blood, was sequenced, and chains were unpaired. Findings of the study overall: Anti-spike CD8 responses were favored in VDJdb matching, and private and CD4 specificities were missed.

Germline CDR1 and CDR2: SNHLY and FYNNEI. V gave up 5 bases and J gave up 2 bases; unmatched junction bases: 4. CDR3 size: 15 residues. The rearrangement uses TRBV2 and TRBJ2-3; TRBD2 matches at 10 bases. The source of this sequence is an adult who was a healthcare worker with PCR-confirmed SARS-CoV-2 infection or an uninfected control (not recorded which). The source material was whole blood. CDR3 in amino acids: CASSTGTSVTDTQYF. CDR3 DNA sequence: TGTGCCAGCAGTACCGGGACTAGCGTCACAGATACGCAGTATTTT. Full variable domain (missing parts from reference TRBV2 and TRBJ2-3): EPEVTQTPSHQVTQMGQEVILRCVPISNHLYFYWYRQILGQKVEFLVSFYNNEISEKSEIFDDQFSVERPDGSNFTLKIRSTKLEDSAMYFCASSTGTSVTDTQYFGPGTRLTVL.